Detailed here is one TCR beta chain. The target antigen is unknown. These data belong to a study of identifying expanded T cells in peripheral blood. Study-wide points: Approximately 1.1 clones differed between technical replicates, versus around 15 and 19 over time.

The CDR3 length is 13 residues. Germline V gene lookup returns CDR1 MNHNS and CDR2 SASEGT. V gave up 7 bases and J gave up 1 base, with 8 bases separating them. Healthy donors had no documented immune events, such as infections, while sampled. Here immunoSEQ multiplex PCR was the method, and the copy in TCRdb shows in-frame clones only, minus some. The sample consists of 65,000 to 95,000 clones, around 90% of them appearing once. The TCR originated in a person aged 18-70 years in good health. Source material: blood. V usage is TRBV6-1 and J usage is TRBJ2-1, with a tentative D call TRBD1 (5 bases). The CDR3 DNA is TGTGCCAGCACGACAGCTTCCTACAATGAGCAGTTCTTC. Protein: CASTTASYNEQFF.